What follows is one T cell receptor beta chain and its context. Assay used: immunoSEQ multiplex PCR; TCRdb lists only in-frame clones, some missing. Among over 950,000 clones listed, roughly 80% were seen once. This sample is drawn from a study of shared clonotypes between healthy human individuals. Trimming removed 4 bases from V and 6 bases from J, with 12 bases in between. The CDR3 consists of 13 residues. Sequencing was carried out using memory CD4+ T cells from PBMCs. The subset denotes: CD45RA-negative fraction. The V call is TRBV23-1, the J call TRBJ1-2; no reliable D call. TRBV23-1 is known as an ORF, though its function is uncertain. This clonotype was sampled from a man between 18 and 35 years old in good health. Some clones in this sample may be carry-over from other donors' samples. The CDR3 spells CASSLHGRDGYTF. CDR3 nucleotides: TGCGCCAGCAGTCTTCACGGGCGGGATGGCTACACCTTC.